This T cell receptor (beta chain) was retrieved from a study of control samples from healthy donors and cancer patients. The ends lost 1 base at V and 6 bases at J; junction bases unmatched: 10. The V gene's germline CDR1 is LGHDT and CDR2 YNNKEL (reference sequence). This CDR3 has 16 residues. Method: immunoSEQ multiplex PCR; TCRdb's copy keeps in-frame clones and lacks some. The profile shows about 15,000 clones, about 89% of them singletons. The sample was PBMCs. V gene TRBV3-1 (or the pseudogene TRBV3-2) combines with J gene TRBJ2-3; 7 bases agree with TRBD2. This sequence was found in a woman in her sixties or seventies with colorectal cancer. The CDR3 DNA is TGTGCCAGCAGCCAAGTGCCTAGCGGAGCCTGGGATACGCAGTATTTT. It translates to CASSQVPSGAWDTQYF.